Each of the 26 T cell receptor beta chains below was sequenced from the same sample in a study of T cells in Graves' hyperthyroidism and ophthalmopathy (dated by TCRdb to the late 2010s). Library creation used multiplex PCR. Sequencing was carried out with an Illumina HiSeq 2000. TCR beta CDR3 regions were amplified from RNA transcripts. The first round of RT-PCR for the TCR CDR3 was performed with the HTBI primer set and the Qiagen OneStep RT-PCR kit. The raw public reads went through TCRdb reprocessing: fastp at Q25, MiXCR clone calling, in-frame beta chains kept. One record per CDR3 amino acid sequence lists the most common genes and DNA. The sample includes 530,000 or so distinct CDR3 sequences, with 35% to 55% observed a single time. Of the sample, more than 7% falls within the top ten clones. The sequenced material came from peripheral blood or thyroid tissue (not recorded which). The receptors come from a woman between 18 and 29 years old with Graves' hyperthyroidism.

This clonotype was counted ten times or more. The chain couples TRBV5-6 to TRBJ2-7; D uncertain. Trimming left V 5 bases short and J 3 bases short, with 12 bases between. Germline values: CDR1 SGHDT, CDR2 YYEEEE. The length of the CDR3 is 13 residues. The DNA for the CDR3 is TGTGCCAGCAGGGGTCCCATTGACTACGAGCAGTACTTC. Amino acids: CASRGPIDYEQYF.

The CDR3 sequence is CASSQDGAAESGANVLTF. The CDR3 DNA follows: TGTGCCAGCAGCCAAGACGGGGCGGCAGAGTCTGGGGCCAACGTCCTGACTTTC. This chain connects TRBV5-4 to TRBJ2-6; D possibly uses TRBD1 or TRBD2 (5 bases each). Trimming took 4 bases from V and 1 from J, leaving 18 bases between them. CDR3 length: 18 residues. Germline V gives CDR1 SGHNT, CDR2 YYREEE (reference sequence).

CDR3 amino acids: CASSAEDGANYGYTF. The CDR3, as DNA: TGTGCCAGCAGTGCGGAGGACGGAGCTAACTATGGCTACACCTTC. This chain connects TRBV25-1 to TRBJ1-2; D gene uncertain. Trimming removed 4 bases at V and 0 bases at J, with 12 bases between. The CDR3 contains 15 residues. In germline, CDR1 is MGHDK, CDR2 SYGVNS.

This clonotype has more than one count but fewer than ten. The chain joins TRBV12-5 to TRBJ1-5; TRBD1 matches 9 bases. This CDR3 has 15 amino acids. The V gene end was trimmed by 5 bases and the J gene end by 6 bases; junction bases not matched to a gene: 8. CDR1 and CDR2 (germline): LGHNT, FRNRAP. This CDR3 reads CASGPTGQGSQPQHF. The CDR3 nucleotides are TGTGCTAGTGGTCCCACGGGACAGGGAAGTCAGCCCCAGCATTTT.

The gene calls are TRBV20-1 and TRBJ2-5; TRBD2 might be the D (5 bases). CDR1 and CDR2 from the germline V gene are DFQATT and SNEGSKA (reference sequence). This CDR3 is built from 13 residues. V lost 3 bases to trimming and J lost 5 bases, with 13 bases between them. The CDR3 bases are TGCAGTGCTAGTATGCTGGGAGAGGAGACCCAGTACTTC. This encodes CSASMLGEETQYF.

This clonotype was seen many times. The J gene is TRBJ1-6, the V gene TRBV20-1; 8 bases agree with TRBD1. The CDR3 runs 13 residues. Germline CDR1 is DFQATT and CDR2 is SNEGSKA (reference sequence). Unmatched junction bases numbered 5, after V lost 3 bases and J lost 10 bases. The CDR3 DNA is TGCAGTGCTAGCTTGACAGGGGTCTCACCCCTCCACTTT. Translation: CSASLTGVSPLHF.

A remark on this clonotype: Because the CDR3 is missing its conserved closing phenylalanine or tryptophan, this is likely a read error. The DNA is left out, because the CDR3 cannot be placed on it with certainty; the CDR3 is given as TCRdb lists it. This chain links TRBV7-3 with TRBJ2-2. Germline V CDR1 and CDR2: SGHTA, FQGTGA. The CDR3 length is 8 residues, termini included. This chain's CDR3 is CASSLKFI.

The chain joins TRBV27 to TRBJ2-5, with 7 bases that match TRBD2. Germline V lookup: CDR1 MNHEY, CDR2 SMNVEV (reference sequence). The CDR3 totals 13 residues. The J segment lost 7 bases and the V segment lost 6 bases, leaving 8 bases of the junction unmatched. CDR3 sequence reads: CASSSLAVGTQYF. The CDR3 DNA follows: TGTGCCAGCAGCTCTCTAGCGGTAGGGACCCAGTACTTC.

There are many counts of this clonotype. The chain is built from TRBV7-3 and TRBJ2-2, with D uncertain. The CDR3 is 14 residues long. Germline lookup yields CDR1 SGHTA and CDR2 FQGTGA. The V and J ends lost 5 bases and 0 bases respectively, with 7 bases between them. The CDR3 coding sequence is TGTGCCAGCAGCCCAGACACGAACACCGGGGAGCTGTTTTTT. Its translation: CASSPDTNTGELFF.

The chain is built from TRBV20-1 and TRBJ1-1; TRBD1 agrees at 10 bases. The trim removed 6 bases at V and 5 bases at J, leaving 15 bases unmatched. The germline V gene has CDR1 DFQATT and CDR2 SNEGSKA (reference sequence). The length of the CDR3 is 16 residues. The CDR3 region is CSAQGDRGGQGTEAFF. The CDR3, as DNA: TGCAGTGCCCAAGGGGACAGGGGTGGACAGGGGACTGAAGCTTTCTTT.

This sequence joins TRBV5-1 and TRBJ2-1; D is uncertain. The CDR3 runs to 13 residues. Trimming took off 7 bases at V and 4 bases at J, with 12 bases between the two ends. Looked up from germline, CDR1 is SGHRS and CDR2 is YFSETQ. CDR3 coding DNA: TGCGCCAGCTTGGCTGATGGGTACAATGAGCAGTTCTTC. This codes for CASLADGYNEQFF.

In regard to this clonotype: At one end the junction does not follow the germline gene, possibly because of a read error. The chain uses TRBV10-2 and TRBJ2-7, with D unresolved. The germline V gene has CDR1 WSHSY and CDR2 SAAADI. CDR3 length: 11 residues. Here the CDR3 DNA reads TGCGTCAGCCGGGCCTACAATGAGCAGTACTTC. This gives the protein CVSRAYNEQYF.

This clonotype was detected many times. This chain uses TRBV4-2 with TRBJ2-7, with D perhaps TRBD1 or TRBD2 (7 bases each). There are 15 residues in the CDR3. CDR1 and CDR2 (germline): LGHNA, YNFKEQ. V gave up 0 bases and J gave up 6 bases, with 15 bases separating them. The CDR3 here is CASSQDLGRGGEQYF. For the CDR3, the DNA is TGTGCCAGCAGCCAAGATCTAGGCAGGGGGGGCGAGCAGTACTTC.

The sample holds many counts of this clonotype. V gene TRBV29-1 combines with J gene TRBJ2-7, with TRBD1 matching 10 bases. CDR3 length equals 16 residues. Per germline, CDR1 SQVTM and CDR2 ANQGSEA. The V and J ends lost 6 bases and 1 base, in that order; junction bases with no gene match: 12. The CDR3 is CSVNGQGGGGSYEQYF. The DNA for the CDR3 is TGCAGCGTCAACGGACAGGGGGGTGGCGGTTCCTACGAGCAGTACTTC.

The rearrangement links TRBV7-2 to TRBJ1-6; a possible D gene is TRBD1 (6 bases). Trimming shortened V by 5 bases and J by 5 bases, and 10 bases separated the two germline ends. Germline V gene sequence: CDR1 SGHTA, CDR2 FQGNSA. The CDR3 consists of 14 residues. Written as DNA, the CDR3 is TGTGCCAGCAGCACCGGGACAAATAATTCACCCCTCCACTTT. The encoded protein is CASSTGTNNSPLHF.

There are a few counts of this clonotype. The chain has TRBV20-1 and TRBJ1-4; no clear D gene. The CDR3 is 13 residues long. Germline V gene data show CDR1 as DFQATT and CDR2 as SNEGSKA (reference sequence). The V end was cut by 0 bases, the J end by 3 bases, with 5 bases between. Here the CDR3 reads CSAREGANEKLFF. CDR3 coding DNA: TGCAGTGCTAGAGAAGGCGCTAATGAAAAACTGTTTTTT.

Many counts were recorded for this clonotype. The J gene is TRBJ2-2, the V gene TRBV7-3; the match to TRBD2 covers 13 bases. CDR1 is SGHTA and CDR2 is FQGTGA in the germline V gene. The CDR3 is made up of 16 amino acids. The V gene end was trimmed by 4 bases and the J gene end by 5 bases; junction bases not matched to a gene: 4. As DNA, the CDR3 is TGTGCCAGCAGCTCCGGACTAGCGGGAGTAACCGGGGAGCTGTTTTTT. This sequence encodes CASSSGLAGVTGELFF. Filled out from reference TRBV7-3 and TRBJ2-2, the complete variable domain reads GAGVSQTPSNKVTEKGKYVELRCDPISGHTALYWYRQSLGQGPEFLIYFQGTGAADDSGLPNDRFFAVRPEGSVSTLKIQRTERGDSAVYLCASSSGLAGVTGELFFGEGSRLTVL.

The table lists this clonotype with many counts. The junction shows a germline mismatch at one end, possibly a read error. The genes are TRBV12-3 or TRBV12-4 and TRBJ2-7; 9 bases are a match to TRBD2. This CDR3 has 14 residues. Written as DNA, the CDR3 is TGTGCCAGCAGCCTAGCGGGGCCCCTCTACGAGCGGTACTTC. It translates to CASSLAGPLYERYF.

There are many counts of this clonotype. The chain links TRBV27 to TRBJ2-7; D may match TRBD1 or TRBD2 (5 bases each). Germline values: CDR1 MNHEY, CDR2 SMNVEV (reference sequence). The CDR3 is 15 residues long. Trimming took off 6 bases at V and 4 bases at J, with 19 bases between the two ends. CDR3 sequence: CASSRSLGVGYEQYF. The DNA of the CDR3 is TGTGCCAGCAGCCGCTCTTTGGGGGTAGGTTACGAGCAGTACTTC.

The chain employs TRBV11-2 and TRBJ1-4, with TRBD1 identical over 8 bases. Germline V lookup: CDR1 SGHAT, CDR2 FQNNGV. The CDR3 is made up of 15 amino acids. With 5 bases clipped from V and 4 bases from J, the junction kept 6 bases outside the gene matches. DNA for the CDR3: TGTGCCAGCAGCCAGAAGGACAGGGTTAATGAAAAACTGTTTTTT. Translation: CASSQKDRVNEKLFF.

The chain has TRBV20-1 and TRBJ2-1; 11 bases line up with TRBD1. V gave up 5 bases and J gave up 7 bases; unmatched junction bases: 7. Looked up from germline, CDR1 is DFQATT and CDR2 is SNEGSKA (reference sequence). This CDR3 spans 14 amino acids. CDR3 loop: CSAFPGQGGNEQFF. The CDR3, as DNA: TGCAGTGCTTTTCCGGGACAGGGGGGTAATGAGCAGTTCTTC.

This rearrangement joins TRBV7-9 to TRBJ2-7; perhaps TRBD2 as D (7 bases). V was trimmed by 4 bases and J by 5 bases, leaving 15 bases between them. The CDR3 extends over 14 amino acids. Germline assignment: CDR1 SEHNR and CDR2 FQNEAQ (reference sequence). The CDR3 spells CASSSVGGANEQYF. CDR3 coding DNA: TGTGCCAGCAGCTCGGTTGGGGGGGCCAACGAGCAGTACTTC.

In its sample, this clonotype was seen a few times. The chain is built from TRBV30 and TRBJ2-7; D might be TRBD2 (6 bases). Between the trimmed V and J ends, which lost 5 bases and 2 bases, there was a span of 16 bases. The CDR3 spans 14 residues. Germline V gene lookup returns CDR1 GTSNPN and CDR2 SVGIG (reference sequence). CDR3 residues: CAWGSWGVPYEQYF. CDR3 sequence (DNA): TGTGCCTGGGGATCATGGGGGGTCCCCTACGAGCAGTACTTC. Together with reference TRBV30 and TRBJ2-7, the CDR3 gives the full variable domain: SQTIHQWPATLVQPVGSPLSLECTVEGTSNPNLYWYRQAAGRGLQLLFYSVGIGQISSEVPQNLSASRPQDRQFILSSKKLLLSDSGFYLCAWGSWGVPYEQYFGPGTRLTVT.

This clonotype was picked up many times. The chain couples TRBV29-1 to TRBJ2-5; 10 positions agree with TRBD1. After removal of 7 bases from V and 4 bases from J, the junction contained 9 bases not matched to a gene. Germline CDR1 is SQVTM and CDR2 is ANQGSEA. The CDR3 runs to 14 residues. The CDR3 DNA is TGCAGCGCTCGGGACAGGGGAGGGGGAGAGACCCAGTACTTC. Translated, it gives CSARDRGGGETQYF.

This clonotype came up many times. For the CDR3, the DNA is TGTGCCAGCAGCGCTGACAGGGGACTTCCAGCGGCCTACGAGCAGTACTTC. Protein product: CASSADRGLPAAYEQYF. This sequence joins TRBV7-9 and TRBJ2-7, with TRBD1 matching 8 bases. The CDR3 consists of 17 residues. V dropped 5 bases and J dropped 2; count of bases not matched to a gene: 14. Germline CDR1 SEHNR, CDR2 FQNEAQ (reference sequence).

About this clonotype itself: A junction end diverges from the germline sequence, so it may reflect a read error. The rearrangement joins TRBV2 to TRBJ2-5, with a weak D call TRBD1 (7 bases). Germline CDR1 is SNHLY and CDR2 is FYNNEI. This CDR3 has 16 amino acids. The CDR3 nucleotides are TGTGCCAGCAGTGCTACCAGGGGGGAGTACCAAGAGTCCCAGTACTTC. It translates to CASSATRGEYQESQYF.